The 5 T cell receptor beta chains reported below all come from one sample, sequenced in a study of T cells in tuberculosis. Sequencing used immunoSEQ multiplex PCR; TCRdb keeps in-frame clones, though not all of them. The table lists about 54,000 clones, approximately 88% of them singletons. Thawed, overnight-rested PBMC were stained with GMM-loaded CD1B tetramer, viability dye and anti-CD3, then sorted. C32 glucose monomycolate from Rhodococcus equi was loaded onto the CD1B tetramers. Source material: CD1b-GMM tetramer-negative cells sorted from PBMCs. Receptors originate from an adult woman with latent tuberculosis.

The CDR3 DNA reads as TGTGCCAGCAGTTACTCGGGAGGGATGCATGGCTACACCTTC. Its protein product is CASSYSGGMHGYTF. The V call is TRBV6-6, the J call TRBJ1-2, with no clear D. CDR1 is MNHNY and CDR2 is SVGAGI in the germline V gene (reference sequence). The CDR3 runs to 14 residues. V dropped 0 bases and J dropped 6 bases, with 11 bases sitting between them.

This clone was found once. This chain links TRBV7-3 with TRBJ2-1; TRBD2 matches at 11 bases. Germline CDR1 SGHTA, CDR2 FQGTGA. V was pared by 9 bases and J by 8 bases, with 12 bases of the junction left unmatched. The CDR3 is 15 amino acids. As DNA, the CDR3 is TGTGCCAGTACCATTAGCGGGGGGGCCGATTATGAGCAGTTCTTC. Protein: CASTISGGADYEQFF. Together with reference TRBV7-3 and TRBJ2-1, the CDR3 gives the full variable domain: GAGVSQTPSNKVTEKGKYVELRCDPISGHTALYWYRQSLGQGPEFLIYFQGTGAADDSGLPNDRFFAVRPEGSVSTLKIQRTERGDSAVYLCASTISGGADYEQFFGPGTRLTVL.

The V and J genes are TRBV5-1 and TRBJ2-3; D call uncertain. V was shortened by 0 bases and J by 2 bases, with 10 bases between the two germline ends. The CDR3 is 15 residues long. Looked up from germline, CDR1 is SGHRS and CDR2 is YFSETQ. The CDR3 DNA reads TGCGCCAGCAGCTTGGGCGACATCCCCACAGATACGCAGTATTTT. Translating it yields CASSLGDIPTDTQYF.

The rearrangement uses TRBV7-9 and TRBJ2-2, with D hard to call. The germline V gene has CDR1 SEHNR and CDR2 FQNEAQ (reference sequence). The CDR3 is 13 amino acids. V was pared by 2 bases and J by 4 bases, with 5 bases between. The CDR3 nucleotides are TGTGCCAGCAGCTTATTCTCCACCGGGGAGCTGTTTTTT. It codes for CASSLFSTGELFF.

The rearrangement joins TRBV6-1 to TRBJ2-3, with a possible D match to TRBD2 (6 bases). V was clipped by 5 bases and J by 1 base, with 10 bases between them. The V gene's germline CDR1 is MNHNS and CDR2 SASEGT. The CDR3 length is 14 residues. The CDR3 loop reads CASSRASGTDTQYF. The CDR3 DNA is TGTGCCAGCAGTCGGGCTAGCGGCACAGATACGCAGTATTTT.